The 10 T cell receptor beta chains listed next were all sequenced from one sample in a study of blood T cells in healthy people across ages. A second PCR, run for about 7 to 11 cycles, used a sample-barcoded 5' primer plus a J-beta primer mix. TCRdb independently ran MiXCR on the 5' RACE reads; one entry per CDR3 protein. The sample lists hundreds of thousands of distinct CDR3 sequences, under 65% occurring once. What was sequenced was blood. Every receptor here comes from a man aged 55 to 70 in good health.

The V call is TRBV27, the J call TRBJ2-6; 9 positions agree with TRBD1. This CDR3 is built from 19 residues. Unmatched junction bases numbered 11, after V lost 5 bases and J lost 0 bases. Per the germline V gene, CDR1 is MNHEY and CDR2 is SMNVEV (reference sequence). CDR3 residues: CASSPHSTGGSSGANVLTF. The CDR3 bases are TGTGCCAGCAGTCCCCACTCGACAGGGGGTAGCTCTGGGGCCAACGTCCTGACTTTC. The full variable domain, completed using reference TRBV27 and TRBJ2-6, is EAQVTQNPRYLITVTGKKLTVTCSQNMNHEYMSWYRQDPGLGLRQIYYSMNVEVTDKGDVPEGYKVSRKEKRNFPLILESPSPNQTSLYFCASSPHSTGGSSGANVLTFGAGSRLTVL.

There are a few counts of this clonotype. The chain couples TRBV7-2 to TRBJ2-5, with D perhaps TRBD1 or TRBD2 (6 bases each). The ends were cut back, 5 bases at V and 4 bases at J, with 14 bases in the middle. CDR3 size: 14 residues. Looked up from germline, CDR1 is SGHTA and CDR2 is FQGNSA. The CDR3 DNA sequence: TGTGCCAGCAGCGCACAGGGAGCGGGAGAGACCCAGTACTTC. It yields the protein CASSAQGAGETQYF.

The CDR3 region has the DNA TGTGCCACCAGGCCACCAGGACTAGGCAGCAATGAGCAGTTCTTC. Its translation: CATRPPGLGSNEQFF. The rearrangement joins TRBV15 to TRBJ2-1, with TRBD2 matching over 7 bases. CDR3 length: 15 amino acids. The junction had 11 bases not matched to a gene; V was cut back by 6 bases and J by 6 bases. Germline CDR1 LNHNV, CDR2 YYDKDF (reference sequence).

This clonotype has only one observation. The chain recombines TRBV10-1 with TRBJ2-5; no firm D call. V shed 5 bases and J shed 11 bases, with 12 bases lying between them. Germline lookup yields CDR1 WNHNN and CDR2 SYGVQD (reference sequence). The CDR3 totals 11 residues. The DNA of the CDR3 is TGCGCCAGCAGTATCGGTACTGAGCAGTACTTC. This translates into CASSIGTEQYF.

CDR3 sequence: CASSQATSGAHNEQFF. CDR3 bases: TGTGCCAGCAGCCAAGCAACTAGCGGGGCCCACAATGAGCAGTTCTTC. The rearrangement links TRBV3-1 to TRBJ2-1, with 10 nucleotides matching TRBD2. In germline, CDR1 is LGHDT, CDR2 YNNKEL (reference sequence). V gave up 1 base and J gave up 5 bases; unmatched junction bases: 5. CDR3 length equals 16 residues.

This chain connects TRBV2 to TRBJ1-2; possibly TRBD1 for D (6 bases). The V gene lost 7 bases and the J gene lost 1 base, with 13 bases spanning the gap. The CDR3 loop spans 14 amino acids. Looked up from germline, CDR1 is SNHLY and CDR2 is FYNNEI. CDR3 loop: CASIEDRHNYGYTF. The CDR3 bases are TGTGCCAGCATCGAAGACAGGCATAACTATGGCTACACCTTC.

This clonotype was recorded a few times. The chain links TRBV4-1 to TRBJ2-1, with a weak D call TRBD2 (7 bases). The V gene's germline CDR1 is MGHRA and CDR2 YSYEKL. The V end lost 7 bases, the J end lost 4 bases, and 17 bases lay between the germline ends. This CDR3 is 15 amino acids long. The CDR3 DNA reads TGCGCCAGCAACCGCCTAGGGGGGGGTTACAATGAGCAGTTCTTC. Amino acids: CASNRLGGGYNEQFF.

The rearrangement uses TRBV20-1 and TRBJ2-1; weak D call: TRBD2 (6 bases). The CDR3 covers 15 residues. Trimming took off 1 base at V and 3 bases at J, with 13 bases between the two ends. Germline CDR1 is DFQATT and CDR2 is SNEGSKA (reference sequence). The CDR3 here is CSARADGRIYNEQFF. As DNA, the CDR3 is TGCAGTGCTAGAGCGGACGGGAGAATCTACAATGAGCAGTTCTTC.

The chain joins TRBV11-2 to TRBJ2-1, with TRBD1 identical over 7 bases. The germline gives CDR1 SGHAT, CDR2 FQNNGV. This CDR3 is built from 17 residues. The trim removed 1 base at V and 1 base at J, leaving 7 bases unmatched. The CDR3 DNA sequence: TGTGCCAGCAGCTTAGCCGGGACAGCCTTATCCTACAATGAGCAGTTCTTC. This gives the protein CASSLAGTALSYNEQFF.

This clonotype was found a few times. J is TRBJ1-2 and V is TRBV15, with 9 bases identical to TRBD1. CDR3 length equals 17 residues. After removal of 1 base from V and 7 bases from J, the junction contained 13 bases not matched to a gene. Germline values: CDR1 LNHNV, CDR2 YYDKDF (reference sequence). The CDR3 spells CATSRVTPGTGLTGYTF. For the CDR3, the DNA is TGTGCCACCAGCAGAGTTACCCCCGGGACAGGGCTAACTGGCTACACCTTC. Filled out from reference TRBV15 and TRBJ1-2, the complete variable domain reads DAMVIQNPRYQVTQFGKPVTLSCSQTLNHNVMYWYQQKSSQAPKLLFHYYDKDFNNEADTPDNFQSRRPNTSFCFLDIRSPGLGDTAMYLCATSRVTPGTGLTGYTFGSGTRLTVV.